The next 22 T cell receptor beta chains were all read from a single sample in a study of blood T cells in healthy people across ages. A second PCR of 7 to 11 cycles used a sample-barcoded 5' primer and a J-beta primer mix. Using its own MiXCR run on the 5' RACE reads, TCRdb lists one record per CDR3 protein. The sample includes about 540,000 distinct CDR3 sequences, less than 25% of them seen just once. The same sample was also used in a study of T cells of mothers and their children.

The material sequenced was blood. The receptors originated from a boy younger than 18 in good health.

The chain employs TRBV5-1 and TRBJ2-2, with 8 nucleotides matching TRBD2. The ends lost 1 base at V and 1 base at J; junction bases unmatched: 6. Germline assignment: CDR1 SGHRS and CDR2 YFSETQ. This CDR3 region has 17 residues. Here the CDR3 reads CASSLMSGGRNTGELFF. In DNA form, the CDR3 reads TGCGCCAGCAGCTTGATGAGCGGGGGCCGGAACACCGGGGAGCTGTTTTTT.

This chain connects TRBV6-4 to TRBJ2-1; 13 bases agree with TRBD2. J gave up 3 bases and V 6 bases, and 8 bases lay outside the gene matches. Germline loops: CDR1 MRHNA, CDR2 SNTAGT. The CDR3 extends over 17 amino acids. The DNA for the CDR3 is TGTGCCAGCAGCCAAAGGACTAGCGGGAGTATCTACAATGAGCAGTTCTTC. It is translated as CASSQRTSGSIYNEQFF.

This chain uses TRBV12-3 or TRBV12-4 with TRBJ1-1, with 8 bases lining up with TRBD1. Unmatched junction bases numbered 8, after V lost 6 bases and J lost 5 bases. CDR3 length equals 14 residues. CDR3 sequence (DNA): TGTGCCAGCAGGCCAACAGGGGGAGCGACTGAAGCTTTCTTT. Translation: CASRPTGGATEAFF.

V gene TRBV3-1 combines with J gene TRBJ2-7, with D perhaps matching TRBD1 (5 bases). Germline V lookup: CDR1 LGHDT, CDR2 YNNKEL (reference sequence). The CDR3 extends over 11 amino acids. V was cut by 3 bases and J by 6 bases, with 6 bases left in between. The CDR3 DNA reads TGTGCCAGCAGCCACGACAGCGAGCAGTACTTC. Its translation: CASSHDSEQYF.

This clonotype was observed a handful of times. The chain recombines TRBV5-6 with TRBJ2-5; either TRBD1 or TRBD2 may supply D (6 bases each). The J call could be wrong; TRBJ2-1 is a better fit for the DNA end. CDR1 is SGHDT, CDR2 YYEEEE, per germline. CDR3 length: 13 residues. CDR3 sequence: CASSFDRRGEQFF. The CDR3 nucleotides read TGTGCCAGCAGCTTCGACAGGAGGGGTGAGCAGTTCTTC.

This clonotype turned up a few times. The chain has TRBV6-2 or TRBV6-3 and TRBJ2-7; TRBD2 agrees at 10 bases. CDR1 and CDR2 from the germline V gene are MNHEY and SVGEGT. V was clipped by 2 bases and J by 1 base; unmatched bases: 8. The CDR3 covers 17 residues. CDR3 loop: CASSYPVLAGVSYEQYF. In nucleotides, the CDR3 is TGTGCCAGCAGTTACCCAGTCCTAGCGGGAGTATCCTACGAGCAGTACTTC.

This clonotype has just a few counts. This chain connects TRBV7-9 to TRBJ2-7, with 8 positions matching TRBD1. V lost 1 base to trimming and J lost 3 bases; unmatched junction nucleotides: 14. The germline gives CDR1 SEHNR, CDR2 FQNEAQ (reference sequence). This CDR3 is 18 amino acids long. The CDR3 nucleotides read TGTGCCAGCAGCTTAGGCCCCGCAGGGGGCGCAGCCCACTACGAGCAGTACTTC. Amino acids: CASSLGPAGGAAHYEQYF.

The chain employs TRBV28 and TRBJ1-1; 9 bases line up with TRBD1. Germline V gene lookup returns CDR1 MDHEN and CDR2 SYDVKM. The CDR3 extends over 15 amino acids. With V trimmed by 4 bases and J by 1 base, 4 bases remained unmatched. The CDR3 reads CASSSAGQGNTEAFF. The CDR3, as DNA: TGTGCCAGCAGTTCGGCGGGACAGGGGAACACTGAAGCTTTCTTT.

The V gene is TRBV19, the J gene TRBJ1-1; the match to TRBD1 covers 7 bases. The CDR3 has 14 amino acids. Germline CDR1 reads LNHDA; CDR2 reads SQIVND (reference sequence). V gave up 3 bases and J gave up 4 bases; unmatched junction bases: 5. CDR3 sequence (DNA): TGTGCCAGTAGTATCGGACAGGAGAGCACTGAAGCTTTCTTT. It encodes CASSIGQESTEAFF.

In its sample, this clonotype was seen a few times. The V gene is TRBV12-3 or TRBV12-4, the J gene TRBJ1-1, with TRBD1 matching 7 bases. V was pared by 2 bases and J by 4 bases, with 4 bases of the junction left unmatched. The CDR3 is 14 amino acids. The chain's CDR3 is CASSLQGVVTEAFF. DNA of the CDR3: TGTGCCAGCAGTTTACAGGGGGTGGTCACTGAAGCTTTCTTT.

The chain recombines TRBV20-1 with TRBJ2-5; D ambiguous. The J call is doubtful: the DNA matches TRBJ2-7 better. Germline V CDR1 and CDR2: DFQATT, SNEGSKA (reference sequence). This CDR3 has 12 amino acids. CDR3 protein: CSASRTEHEQYF. CDR3 DNA sequence: TGCAGTGCTTCTCGAACTGAACACGAGCAGTACTTC.

The rearrangement links TRBV4-3 to TRBJ1-3; D may be TRBD1 (5 bases). Germline-derived CDR1 and CDR2 are LGHNA and YSLEER. Trimming took off 1 base at V and 1 base at J, with 8 bases between the two ends. The CDR3 is made up of 15 amino acids. CDR3 sequence (DNA): TGCGCCAGCAGCCAAGTAGGGGATTCTGGAAACACCATATATTTT. It codes for CASSQVGDSGNTIYF.

V usage is TRBV6-5 and J usage is TRBJ1-2, with TRBD1 as a possible D gene (5 bases). Trimming pared 1 base from V and 4 bases from J, leaving 10 bases between. The germline V gene has CDR1 MNHEY and CDR2 SVGAGI. The CDR3 has 14 amino acids. The CDR3 coding sequence is TGTGCCAGCAGTTACTTTCGGGGCGGCTATGGCTACACCTTC. Translated, it gives CASSYFRGGYGYTF.

The rearrangement joins TRBV4-1 to TRBJ2-7; TRBD1 might be the D (5 bases). Trimming removed 5 bases at V and 3 bases at J, with 17 bases between. The V gene's germline CDR1 is MGHRA and CDR2 YSYEKL. This CDR3 is built from 15 residues. CDR3 DNA: TGCGCCAGCAGCATAATCGGGCAGGGCCACTACGAGCAGTACTTC. Its translation: CASSIIGQGHYEQYF.

This sequence joins TRBV4-3 and TRBJ1-2, with 7 positions matching TRBD1. The CDR3 has 17 residues. The germline CDR1 and CDR2 sequences are LGHNA and YSLEER. V lost 0 bases, J lost 4 bases, and 11 bases stayed unmatched. CDR3 sequence: CASSQDLSGGVGYGYTF. CDR3 DNA: TGCGCCAGCAGCCAAGATTTATCAGGGGGTGTTGGCTATGGCTACACCTTC.

The gene calls are TRBV18 and TRBJ2-2; the match to TRBD1 covers 10 bases. This CDR3 is 15 amino acids long. V lost 3 bases and J lost 4; bases outside the gene matches: 2. Germline CDR1 is KGHSH and CDR2 is LQKENI. The CDR3: CASSPDRGRTGELFF. CDR3 nucleotide sequence: TGTGCCAGCTCACCCGACAGGGGGCGCACCGGGGAGCTGTTTTTT. Full variable domain (missing parts from reference TRBV18 and TRBJ2-2): NAGVMQNPRHLVRRRGQEARLRCSPMKGHSHVYWYRQLPEEGLKFMVYLQKENIIDESGMPKERFSAEFPKEGPSILRIQQVVRGDSAAYFCASSPDRGRTGELFFGEGSRLTVL.

The chain links TRBV3-1 to TRBJ2-7; no definite D call. With 4 bases removed from V and 3 bases from J, the gap between germline ends came to 16 bases. This CDR3 spans 15 amino acids. CDR1 LGHDT and CDR2 YNNKEL come from the germline V gene (reference sequence). The CDR3 DNA is TGTGCCAGCAGCCCCTCCGAATCTCCCGGCTACGAGCAGTACTTC. Amino acids: CASSPSESPGYEQYF.

The rearrangement joins TRBV4-1 to TRBJ2-7, with TRBD2 identical over 9 bases. V shed 0 bases, J shed 2 bases, and the junction held 5 bases outside the gene matches. Germline V lookup: CDR1 MGHRA, CDR2 YSYEKL. This CDR3 region has 16 residues. DNA of the CDR3: TGCGCCAGCAGCCAAGATGCGGGAGGGTCAGCCTACGAGCAGTACTTC. Translation: CASSQDAGGSAYEQYF.

This clonotype was counted only a few times. One end of the junction fails to match germline, which may point to a read error. This chain joins TRBV6-5 and TRBJ1-1; D is unclear. The germline gives CDR1 MNHEY, CDR2 SVGAGI. This CDR3 comprises 11 residues. Here the CDR3 reads CVSIKYTEAFF. The CDR3 DNA follows: TGTGTCAGCATAAAGTATACTGAAGCTTTCTTT.

This chain uses TRBV24-1 with TRBJ2-5; TRBD1 matches 8 bases. The J call may be faulty, since TRBJ2-1 better matches the DNA end. The CDR3 covers 16 residues. Looked up from germline, CDR1 is KGHDR and CDR2 is SFDVKD. The CDR3 sequence is CATSDARGRIMDEQFF. The CDR3, as DNA: TGTGCCACCAGTGATGCCAGGGGGCGGATTATGGATGAGCAGTTCTTC.

The gene calls are TRBV29-1 and TRBJ2-5, with a weak D call TRBD1 (5 bases). Trimming left V 7 bases short and J 5 bases short, with 17 bases between. The CDR3 is 13 residues long. Germline V gene data show CDR1 as SQVTM and CDR2 as ANQGSEA. The CDR3 sequence: CSALQAAGETQYF. The CDR3 region has the DNA TGCAGCGCTTTACAGGCCGCCGGTGAGACCCAGTACTTC. The entire variable domain, with the rest obtained from reference TRBV29-1 and TRBJ2-5, is as follows: SAVISQKPSRDICQRGTSLTIQCQVDSQVTMMFWYRQQPGQSLTLIATANQGSEATYESGFVIDKFPISRPNLTFSTLTVSNMSPEDSSIYLCSALQAAGETQYFGPGTRLLVL.

The V and J genes are TRBV29-1 and TRBJ2-7, with D possibly being TRBD1 (6 bases). There are 11 residues in the CDR3. In germline, CDR1 is SQVTM, CDR2 ANQGSEA. Between the trimmed V and J ends, which lost 7 bases and 3 bases, there was a span of 10 bases. This chain's CDR3 is CSAVQGYEQYF. CDR3 in DNA: TGCAGCGCCGTACAGGGCTACGAGCAGTACTTC.